A selection of T cell receptor beta chains follows, all from one sample in a study of OX40 agonist ivuxolimab in advanced cancers. TCRdb's copy holds only in-frame clones and misses some; the assay was immunoSEQ multiplex PCR. The sample has 95,000 or so clones, under 85% seen once. The sample in question was CD4+ or CD8+ T cells sorted from blood, obtained in a trial of the OX40 agonist ivuxolimab. These receptors originate from an adult with an advanced solid tumor such as melanoma, head and neck, liver or kidney cancer. CDR3s include the opening cysteine and the closing phenylalanine or tryptophan. The order of the fields is J gene, V gene, D gene, CDR3 protein. D genes are given only for firm matches.

TRBJ2-6 | TRBV6-4 | NA | CASSDSTGVMDKTF
TRBJ1-5 | TRBV5-4 | NA | CASSQEVGGNQPQHF
TRBJ1-2 | TRBV28 | NA | CASSLVDRIYGYTF
TRBJ2-3 | TRBV5-1 | TRBD2 | CASSTVAGGSTDTQYF
TRBJ2-7 | TRBV28 | TRBD2 | CASSSPRGAGSYEQYF
TRBJ2-1 | TRBV7-9 | TRBD2 | CASSPLAEKSYNEQFF
TRBJ1-1 | TRBV25-1 | NA | CASIVGVNTEAFF
TRBJ2-1 | TRBV18 | NA | CASSPPASYNEQFF
TRBJ2-7 | TRBV5-1 | NA | CASSLTGQVAYEQYF
TRBJ2-7 | TRBV25-1 | NA | CASSDPGQPPYEQYF
TRBJ2-1 | TRBV4-3 | NA | CASSQERGLLNEQFF
TRBJ2-7 | TRBV9 | TRBD1 | CASSAGQGPDEQYF
TRBJ2-3 | TRBV15 | TRBD2 | CATNRAGGDTQYF
TRBJ2-7 | TRBV5-4 | TRBD1 | CASSLDPDRVTYEQYF
TRBJ2-2 | TRBV27 | TRBD2 | CASSQLAGNTGELFF
TRBJ2-3 | TRBV30 | NA | CAWNMGIKSTDTQYF
TRBJ2-5 | TRBV10-2 | NA | CASVTQPGETQYF
TRBJ2-7 | TRBV7-2 | NA | CASSYAGITYEQYF
TRBJ2-7 | TRBV7-9 | TRBD1 | CASSYWTGSSYEQYF
TRBJ2-1 | TRBV5-6 | NA | CASSWAPAAEPYNEQFF
TRBJ2-5 | TRBV7-2 | TRBD1 | CASSLRQGGETQYF
TRBJ2-1 | TRBV5-1 | NA | CASSSGTPFREQFF